This TCR beta chain was recovered during a study of blood T cell repertoires in COVID-19 (dated by TCRdb to about 2020). As for the study more broadly: Samples covering the acute and convalescent phases of COVID-19 were provided by collaborators in the United States, Italy and Spain. The prospective study material was composed of cDNA or gDNA derived from T cells, B-cell-depleted T cells, or PBMCs. A freely available public database, intended as a resource for researchers studying the immune response to SARS-CoV-2, is where the repertoires were released. Deeply sampled blood TCRbeta repertoires from subjects exposed to, actively infected with, or recovered from COVID-19 were included in the dataset. The samples were drawn from the first 160 participants of the ongoing ImmuneRACE study and from over 950 subjects provided by 6 global collaborators. Where available, HLA class I and class II types were obtained from metadata supplied by the sample provider rather than from assay-based typing. Sample metadata almost always included a de-identified subject ID, COVID-19 status, age in years and sex.

Cut back by 5 bases and 8 bases, the V and J ends lie 15 bases apart. Based on the germline V gene, the CDR1 and CDR2 sequences are SGHTA and FQGTGA. From the cysteine up to the phenylalanine, the CDR3 has a length of 14 residues. Only the CDR3 DNA stays, 42 bases, in frame from base 1. Broader findings and caveats from the paper: Clinical and demographic metadata were provided uncurated, with the amount varying by source and participant.

TCRbeta CDR3 regions were amplified from genomic DNA using the immunoSEQ Assay, a bias-controlled multiplex PCR. On the authors' methods: Within the assay, amplification of reference gene primers was used to estimate how many nucleated cells each sample contained. To quantify the absolute abundance of each unique TCRbeta CDR3 rearrangement, sequence reads were collapsed and filtered. For each sample, productive Simpson clonality was calculated by taking the square root of Simpson's diversity index across productive rearrangements. TCRdb provides this immuneACCESS table in a form limited to in-frame rearrangements. Some clones are lacking; in checked studies, under half of them reflect an unresolved V gene, and why the rest are absent is not known. The V and J calls and clone size were taken over from that table, and D and trimming were inferred from the DNA. Here the sample has under 300,000 clones; 75% to 85% occur a single time. The top ten clones comprise around 5.5% of the sample.

Whole blood was collected in K2EDTA tubes by collaborating institutions according to the institutions' own protocols. For TCRbeta analysis, collaborators shipped samples in one of three forms: frozen whole blood, isolated PBMCs, or DNA extracted from either of those sample types. To note about this clone: Which antigen it targets is not known. No much larger clonotype is one base removed from it; base qualities were not supplied.

The chain couples TRBV7-3 to TRBJ2-2, and perhaps TRBD2 as D gene, on 5 matching bases. The TCR comes from a human donor in a cohort sampled during active COVID-19. The specimen was peripheral blood. The DNA sequence is as follows: TGTGCCAGCAGCCCTACTAGGGATCCGGGGGAGCTGTTTTTT. This translates into CASSPTRDPGELFF. With the rest looked up from the reference TRBV7-3 and TRBJ2-2 genes rather than sequenced, the full variable domain is GAGVSQTPSNKVTEKGKYVELRCDPISGHTALYWYRQSLGQGPEFLIYFQGTGAADDSGLPNDRFFAVRPEGSVSTLKIQRTERGDSAVYLCASSPTRDPGELFFGEGSRLTVL.